The 13 T cell receptor beta chains reported below all come from one sample, sequenced in a study of control samples from healthy donors and cancer patients (dated by TCRdb to between 2020 and 2021). The library was built by means of the immunoSEQ multiplex PCR assay. The table was pulled from immuneACCESS by TCRdb, which kept in-frame rearrangements only. Such tables lose some clones; where checked, under half of the loss comes from unresolved V genes, and the rest has no known cause. Here the sample has 110,000 or so clones; about 87% occur a single time. The top ten constitute 9% to 13% of the sample. The sequencing sample was made of blood. Receptors originate from a man under 40 in good health.

The chain recombines TRBV19 with TRBJ1-3; 8 bases are shared with TRBD1. V dropped 5 bases and J dropped 0; count of bases not matched to a gene: 9. This CDR3 region has 17 residues. Germline V gene lookup returns CDR1 LNHDA and CDR2 SQIVND (reference sequence). For the CDR3, the DNA is TGTGCCAGTAGTTCGGTTCATCAGGGGGCCTCTGGAAACACCATATATTTT. Its translation is CASSSVHQGASGNTIYF. Together with reference TRBV19 and TRBJ1-3, the CDR3 gives the full variable domain: DGGITQSPKYLFRKEGQNVTLSCEQNLNHDAMYWYRQDPGQGLRLIYYSQIVNDFQKGDIAEGYSVSREKKESFPLTVTSAQKNPTAFYLCASSSVHQGASGNTIYFGEGSWLTVV.

This clone was observed a few times. The chain combines TRBV3-1 (or the pseudogene TRBV3-2) with TRBJ1-3; D unresolved. This CDR3 is 15 amino acids long. Trimming cost V 4 bases and J 4 bases, with 14 bases left between them. Germline V gene data show CDR1 as LGHDT and CDR2 as YNNKEL (reference sequence). The CDR3 reads CASSLLAVGGNTIYF. The CDR3 bases are TGTGCCAGCAGCCTTTTGGCGGTGGGGGGAAACACCATATATTTT.

The chain joins TRBV2 to TRBJ1-2; a weak D match, TRBD1 (5 bases). Germline V gives CDR1 SNHLY, CDR2 FYNNEI. Trimming removed 8 bases from V and 3 bases from J, with 13 bases in between. This CDR3 is 13 amino acids long. CDR3 residues: CASGGISYYGYTF. CDR3 bases: TGTGCCAGCGGGGGAATTTCTTACTATGGCTACACCTTC.

This rearrangement joins TRBV3-1 (or the pseudogene TRBV3-2) to TRBJ1-1; 7 positions match TRBD1. The CDR3 covers 17 residues. The trim removed 4 bases at V and 1 base at J, leaving 12 bases unmatched. CDR1 and CDR2 (germline): LGHDT, YNNKEL (reference sequence). This CDR3 is CASSPPQGIQGNTEAFF. The DNA for the CDR3 is TGTGCCAGCAGCCCCCCACAGGGGATCCAAGGGAACACTGAAGCTTTCTTT.

The chain recombines TRBV7-9 with TRBJ1-2; D is undetermined. CDR3 length equals 17 residues. Per germline, CDR1 SEHNR and CDR2 FQNEAQ (reference sequence). The V end lost 5 bases, the J end lost 2 bases, and 21 bases lay between the germline ends. The CDR3 DNA follows: TGTGCCAGCAGCCTCTTGTTCTCAGGTACCTCGAACTATGGCTACACCTTC. It codes for CASSLLFSGTSNYGYTF.

This chain joins TRBV7-9 and TRBJ2-5, with D unclear. Trimming removed 5 bases at V and 3 bases at J, with 13 bases between. Per germline, CDR1 SEHNR and CDR2 FQNEAQ (reference sequence). The CDR3 length is 14 residues. The CDR3 DNA sequence: TGTGCCAGCAGCCCACCTTGGACGAAAGAGACCCAGTACTTC. Residues: CASSPPWTKETQYF.

V usage is TRBV27 and J usage is TRBJ2-3; the D is unclear. V was trimmed by 6 bases and J by 0 bases, leaving 7 bases between them. The CDR3 is 13 residues long. The germline V gene encodes CDR1 MNHEY and CDR2 SMNVEV (reference sequence). CDR3 loop: CASRQLSTDTQYF. DNA for the CDR3: TGTGCCAGCAGACAGCTTAGCACAGATACGCAGTATTTT.

The genes are TRBV30 and TRBJ1-1, with D unresolved. CDR1 and CDR2 from the germline V gene are GTSNPN and SVGIG (reference sequence). V was shortened by 1 base and J by 4 bases, with 7 bases between the two germline ends. This CDR3 has 12 residues. CDR3 amino acids: CAWSGAGTEAFF. The CDR3 bases are TGTGCCTGGAGTGGAGCAGGCACTGAAGCTTTCTTT.

The sample holds a few counts of this clone. V usage is TRBV5-1 and J usage is TRBJ2-7; D possibly matches TRBD1 or TRBD2 (5 bases each). This CDR3 spans 14 amino acids. V lost 4 bases to trimming and J lost 9 bases, with 20 bases between them. Germline CDR1 and CDR2: SGHRS and YFSETQ. For the CDR3, the DNA is TGCGCCAGCAGCCCCCCCGGGACGTCTTCGGCGCAGTACTTC. Protein sequence: CASSPPGTSSAQYF.

V usage is TRBV7-3 and J usage is TRBJ1-1; a weak D match, TRBD1 (6 bases). This CDR3 is built from 15 residues. Trimming removed 4 bases at V and 4 bases at J, with 16 bases between. CDR1 SGHTA and CDR2 FQGTGA come from the germline V gene. Written as DNA, the CDR3 is TGTGCCAGCAGCTCCTTGGGGCAGGGGATCACTGAAGCTTTCTTT. Translation: CASSSLGQGITEAFF.

V and J are TRBV5-1 and TRBJ1-6; the match to TRBD1 covers 7 bases. This CDR3 contains 16 residues. The trim removed 4 bases at V and 5 bases at J, leaving 9 bases unmatched. CDR1 SGHRS and CDR2 YFSETQ come from the germline V gene. CDR3 sequence: CASSKDDGTDNSPLHF. The CDR3 bases are TGCGCCAGCAGCAAGGACGACGGGACAGATAATTCACCCCTCCACTTT.

This clone showed up just once. The chain employs TRBV5-1 and TRBJ1-1, with TRBD1 as a possible D gene (6 bases). Between the trimmed V and J ends, which lost 0 bases and 1 base, there was a span of 10 bases. CDR1 and CDR2 from the germline V gene are SGHRS and YFSETQ. The CDR3 extends over 15 amino acids. CDR3 protein: CASSLGSQGNTEAFF. CDR3 DNA sequence: TGCGCCAGCAGCTTGGGATCACAGGGGAACACTGAAGCTTTCTTT.

The CDR3 DNA is TGTGCCAGCAGTGATCAGGGGGCGGCCTTGGAGACCCAGTACTTC. It yields the protein CASSDQGAALETQYF. The chain has TRBV2 and TRBJ2-5; TRBD1 matches at 8 bases. CDR1 and CDR2 (germline): SNHLY, FYNNEI. The CDR3 has 15 amino acids. J gave up 5 bases and V 3 bases, and 8 bases lay outside the gene matches.